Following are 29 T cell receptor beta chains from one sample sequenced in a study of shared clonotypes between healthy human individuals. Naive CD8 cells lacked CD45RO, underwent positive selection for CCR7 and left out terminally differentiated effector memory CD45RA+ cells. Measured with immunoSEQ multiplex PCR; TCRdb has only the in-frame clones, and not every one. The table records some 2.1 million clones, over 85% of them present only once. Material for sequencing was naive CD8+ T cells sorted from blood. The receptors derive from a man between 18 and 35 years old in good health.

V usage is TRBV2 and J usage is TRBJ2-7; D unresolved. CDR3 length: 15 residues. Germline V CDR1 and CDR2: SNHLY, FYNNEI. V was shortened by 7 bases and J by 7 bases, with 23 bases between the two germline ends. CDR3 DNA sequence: TGTGCCAGCACTGGCGGTGGTGCCGCCCCTTCAGAGCAGTACTTC. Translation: CASTGGGAAPSEQYF.

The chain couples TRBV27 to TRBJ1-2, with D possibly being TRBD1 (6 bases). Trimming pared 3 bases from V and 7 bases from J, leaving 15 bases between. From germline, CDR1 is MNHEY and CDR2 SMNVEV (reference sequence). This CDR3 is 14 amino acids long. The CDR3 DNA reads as TGTGCCAGCAGTTTGACTGCAGGGGTTACTGGCTACACCTTC. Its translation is CASSLTAGVTGYTF.

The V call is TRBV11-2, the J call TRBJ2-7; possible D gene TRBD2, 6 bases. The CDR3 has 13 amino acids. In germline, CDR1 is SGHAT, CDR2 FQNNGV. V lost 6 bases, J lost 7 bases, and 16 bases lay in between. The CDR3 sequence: CASSFTGDFEQYF. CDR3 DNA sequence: TGTGCCAGCAGTTTTACCGGGGACTTTGAGCAGTACTTC.

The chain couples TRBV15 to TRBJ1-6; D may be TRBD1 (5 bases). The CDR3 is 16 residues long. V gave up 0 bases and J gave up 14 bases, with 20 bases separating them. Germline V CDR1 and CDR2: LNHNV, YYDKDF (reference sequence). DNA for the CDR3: TGTGCCACCAGCAGAGATACCGACAGAGACGGGGTTTCCCTCCACTTT. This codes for CATSRDTDRDGVSLHF. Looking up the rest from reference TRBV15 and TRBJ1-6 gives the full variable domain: DAMVIQNPRYQVTQFGKPVTLSCSQTLNHNVMYWYQQKSSQAPKLLFHYYDKDFNNEADTPDNFQSRRPNTSFCFLDIRSPGLGDTAMYLCATSRDTDRDGVSLHFGNGTRLTVT.

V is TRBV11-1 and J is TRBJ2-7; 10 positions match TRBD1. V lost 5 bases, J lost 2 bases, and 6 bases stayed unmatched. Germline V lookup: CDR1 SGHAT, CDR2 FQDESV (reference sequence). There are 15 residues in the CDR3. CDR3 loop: CASSETGTGAYEQYF. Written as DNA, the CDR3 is TGTGCCAGCAGCGAGACCGGGACAGGGGCCTACGAGCAGTACTTC.

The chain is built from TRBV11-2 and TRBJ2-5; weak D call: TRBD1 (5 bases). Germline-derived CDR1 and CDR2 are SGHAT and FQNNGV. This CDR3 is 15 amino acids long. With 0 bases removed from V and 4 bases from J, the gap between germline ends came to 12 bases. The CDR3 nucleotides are TGTGCCAGCAGCTTAGATGGCGCAGGGCTAGAGACCCAGTACTTC. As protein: CASSLDGAGLETQYF.

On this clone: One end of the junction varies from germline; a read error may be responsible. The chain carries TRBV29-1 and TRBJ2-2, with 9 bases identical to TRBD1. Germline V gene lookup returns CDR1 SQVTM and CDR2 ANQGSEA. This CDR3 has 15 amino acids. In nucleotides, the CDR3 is TGCAGCGTAGAAGGGACAGGGTCTAACACCGGGGAGCTGTTTTTT. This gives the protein CSVEGTGSNTGELFF.

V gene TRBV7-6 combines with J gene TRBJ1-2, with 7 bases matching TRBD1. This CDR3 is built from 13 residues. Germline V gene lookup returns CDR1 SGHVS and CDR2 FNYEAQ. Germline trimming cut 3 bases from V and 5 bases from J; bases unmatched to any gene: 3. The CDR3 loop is CASSFDREYGYTF. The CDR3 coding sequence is TGTGCCAGCAGCTTCGACAGGGAGTATGGCTACACCTTC.

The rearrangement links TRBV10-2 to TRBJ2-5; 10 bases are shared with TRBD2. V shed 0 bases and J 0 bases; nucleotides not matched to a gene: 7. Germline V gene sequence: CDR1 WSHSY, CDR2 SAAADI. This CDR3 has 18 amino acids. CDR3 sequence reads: CASSESAVAGGYQETQYF. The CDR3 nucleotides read TGCGCCAGCAGTGAGTCCGCGGTAGCGGGAGGTTACCAAGAGACCCAGTACTTC.

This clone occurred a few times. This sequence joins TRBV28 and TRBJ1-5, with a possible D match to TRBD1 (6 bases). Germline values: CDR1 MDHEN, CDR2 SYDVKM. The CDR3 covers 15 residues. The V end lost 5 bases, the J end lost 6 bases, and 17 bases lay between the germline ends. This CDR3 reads CASSPRGGPGQPQHF. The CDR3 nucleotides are TGTGCCAGCAGTCCGAGGGGGGGGCCTGGTCAGCCCCAGCATTTT.

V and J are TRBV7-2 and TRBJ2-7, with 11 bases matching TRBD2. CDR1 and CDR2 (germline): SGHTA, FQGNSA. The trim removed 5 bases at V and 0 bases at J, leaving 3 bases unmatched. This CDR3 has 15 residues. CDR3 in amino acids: CASSPSGRPSYEQYF. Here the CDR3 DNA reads TGTGCCAGCAGCCCTAGCGGGAGGCCCTCCTACGAGCAGTACTTC.

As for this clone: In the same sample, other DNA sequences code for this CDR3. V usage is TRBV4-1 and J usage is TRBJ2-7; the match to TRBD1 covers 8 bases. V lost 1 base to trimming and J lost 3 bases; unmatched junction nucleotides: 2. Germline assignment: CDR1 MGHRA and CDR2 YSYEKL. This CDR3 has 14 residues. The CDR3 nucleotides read TGCGCCAGCAGCCAAGTGGACAGGGACTACGAGCAGTACTTC. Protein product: CASSQVDRDYEQYF.

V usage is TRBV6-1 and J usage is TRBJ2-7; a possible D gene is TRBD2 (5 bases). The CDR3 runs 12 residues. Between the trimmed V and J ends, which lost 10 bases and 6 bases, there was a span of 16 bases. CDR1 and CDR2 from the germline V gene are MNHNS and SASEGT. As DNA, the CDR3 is TGTGCCAATTCCCACTCGGGGTTCGAGCAGTACTTC. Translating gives CANSHSGFEQYF.

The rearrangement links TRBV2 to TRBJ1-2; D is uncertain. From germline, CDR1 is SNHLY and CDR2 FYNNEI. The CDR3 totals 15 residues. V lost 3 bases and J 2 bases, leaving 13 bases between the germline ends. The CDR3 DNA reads TGTGCCAGCAGTGAGGTCTTGGGTCCGAACTATGGCTACACCTTC. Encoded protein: CASSEVLGPNYGYTF.

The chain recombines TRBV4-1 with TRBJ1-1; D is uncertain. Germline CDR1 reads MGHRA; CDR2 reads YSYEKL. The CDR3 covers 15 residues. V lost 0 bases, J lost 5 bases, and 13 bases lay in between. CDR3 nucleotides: TGCGCCAGCAGCCAAGACCCGGGGAAAAAGACTGAAGCTTTCTTT. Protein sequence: CASSQDPGKKTEAFF.

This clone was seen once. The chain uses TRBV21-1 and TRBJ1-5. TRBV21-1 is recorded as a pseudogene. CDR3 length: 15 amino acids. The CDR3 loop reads CASTTAGESNQPQHF. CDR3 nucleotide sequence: TGTGCCAGCACGACTGCGGGGGAAAGCAATCAGCCCCAGCATTTT.

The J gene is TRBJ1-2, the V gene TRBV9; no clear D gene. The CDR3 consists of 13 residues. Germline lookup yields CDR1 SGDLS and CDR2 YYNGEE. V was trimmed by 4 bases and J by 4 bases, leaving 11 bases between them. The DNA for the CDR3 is TGTGCCAGCAGCCCGGCGGGCGGCTATGGCTACACCTTC. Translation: CASSPAGGYGYTF.

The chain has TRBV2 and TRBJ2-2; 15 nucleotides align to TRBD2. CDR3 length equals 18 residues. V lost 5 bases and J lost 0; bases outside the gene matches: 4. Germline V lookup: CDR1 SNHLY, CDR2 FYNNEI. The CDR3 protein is CASSLGLAGGPNTGELFF. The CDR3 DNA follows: TGTGCCAGCAGTTTGGGACTAGCGGGAGGCCCGAACACCGGGGAGCTGTTTTTT.

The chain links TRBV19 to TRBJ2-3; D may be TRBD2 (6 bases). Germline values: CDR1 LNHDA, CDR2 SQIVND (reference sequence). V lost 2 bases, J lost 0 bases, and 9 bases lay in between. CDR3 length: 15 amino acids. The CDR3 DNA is TGTGCCAGTAGTATATGGGAGGCAAGCACAGATACGCAGTATTTT. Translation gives CASSIWEASTDTQYF.

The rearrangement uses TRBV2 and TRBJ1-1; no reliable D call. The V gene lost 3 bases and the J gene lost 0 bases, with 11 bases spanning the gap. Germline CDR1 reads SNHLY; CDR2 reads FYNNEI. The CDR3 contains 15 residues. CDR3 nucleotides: TGTGCCAGCAGTGAGGTGACGGCCCTGAACACTGAAGCTTTCTTT. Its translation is CASSEVTALNTEAFF.

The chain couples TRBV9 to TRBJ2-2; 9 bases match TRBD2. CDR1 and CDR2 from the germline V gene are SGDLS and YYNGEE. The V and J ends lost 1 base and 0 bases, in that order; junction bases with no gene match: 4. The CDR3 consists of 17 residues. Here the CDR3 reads CASSVSPSGANTGELFF. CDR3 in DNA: TGTGCCAGCAGCGTATCCCCTAGCGGGGCGAACACCGGGGAGCTGTTTTTT.

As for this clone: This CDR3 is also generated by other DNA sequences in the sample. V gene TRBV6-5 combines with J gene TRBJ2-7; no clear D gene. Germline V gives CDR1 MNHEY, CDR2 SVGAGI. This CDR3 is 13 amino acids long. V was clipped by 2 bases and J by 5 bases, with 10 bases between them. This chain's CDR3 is CASSYGPRDEQYF. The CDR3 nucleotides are TGTGCCAGCAGTTACGGACCCCGCGACGAGCAGTACTTC.

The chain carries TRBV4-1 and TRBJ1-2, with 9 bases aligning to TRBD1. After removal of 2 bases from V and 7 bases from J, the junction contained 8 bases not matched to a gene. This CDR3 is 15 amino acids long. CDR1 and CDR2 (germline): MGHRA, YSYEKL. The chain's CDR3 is CASSQPGQGWGGYTF. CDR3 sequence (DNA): TGCGCCAGCAGCCAACCGGGACAGGGTTGGGGTGGCTACACCTTC.

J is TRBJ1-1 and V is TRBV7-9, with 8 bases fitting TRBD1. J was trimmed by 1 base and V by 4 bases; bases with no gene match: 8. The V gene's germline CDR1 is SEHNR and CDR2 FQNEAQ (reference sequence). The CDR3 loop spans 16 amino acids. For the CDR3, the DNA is TGTGCCAGCAGCTCAGGGGGCCCCTCCGGGAACACTGAAGCTTTCTTT. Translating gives CASSSGGPSGNTEAFF.

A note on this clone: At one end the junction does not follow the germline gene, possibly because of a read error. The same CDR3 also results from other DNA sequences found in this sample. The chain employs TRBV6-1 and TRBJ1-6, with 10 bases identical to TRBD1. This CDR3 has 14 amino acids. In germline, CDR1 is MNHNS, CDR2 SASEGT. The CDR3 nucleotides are TGTGCCAGCGGGGGACAGGGGTATAATTCACCTCTCCACTTT. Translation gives CASGGQGYNSPLHF.

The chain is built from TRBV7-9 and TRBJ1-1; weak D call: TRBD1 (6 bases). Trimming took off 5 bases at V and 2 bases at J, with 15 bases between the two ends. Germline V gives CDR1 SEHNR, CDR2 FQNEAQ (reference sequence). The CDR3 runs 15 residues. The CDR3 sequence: CASSLNREGNTEAFF. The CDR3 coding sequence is TGTGCCAGCAGCCTTAACAGGGAAGGTAACACTGAAGCTTTCTTT. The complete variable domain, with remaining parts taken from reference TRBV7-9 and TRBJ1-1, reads DTGVSQNPRHKITKRGQNVTFRCDPISEHNRLYWYRQTLGQGPEFLTYFQNEAQLEKSRLLSDRFSAERPKGSFSTLEIQRTEQGDSAMYLCASSLNREGNTEAFFGQGTRLTVV.

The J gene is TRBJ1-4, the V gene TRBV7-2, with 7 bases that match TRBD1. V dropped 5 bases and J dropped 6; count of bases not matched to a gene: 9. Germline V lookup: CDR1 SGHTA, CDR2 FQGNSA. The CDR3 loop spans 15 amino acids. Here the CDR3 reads CASSAERQGYEKLFF. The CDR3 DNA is TGTGCCAGCAGCGCGGAGAGACAGGGCTATGAAAAACTGTTTTTT.

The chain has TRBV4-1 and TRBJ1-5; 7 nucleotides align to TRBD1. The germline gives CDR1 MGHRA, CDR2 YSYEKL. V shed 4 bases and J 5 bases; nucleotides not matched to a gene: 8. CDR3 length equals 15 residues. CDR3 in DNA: TGCGCCAGCAGCCCCTCAGGGGGTTCCGATCAGCCCCAGCATTTT. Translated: CASSPSGGSDQPQHF.

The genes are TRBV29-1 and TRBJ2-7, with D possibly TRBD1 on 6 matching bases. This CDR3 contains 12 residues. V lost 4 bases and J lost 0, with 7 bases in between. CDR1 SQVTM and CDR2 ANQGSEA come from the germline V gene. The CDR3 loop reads CSVVDSSYEQYF. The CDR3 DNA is TGCAGCGTTGTGGACAGCTCCTACGAGCAGTACTTC.